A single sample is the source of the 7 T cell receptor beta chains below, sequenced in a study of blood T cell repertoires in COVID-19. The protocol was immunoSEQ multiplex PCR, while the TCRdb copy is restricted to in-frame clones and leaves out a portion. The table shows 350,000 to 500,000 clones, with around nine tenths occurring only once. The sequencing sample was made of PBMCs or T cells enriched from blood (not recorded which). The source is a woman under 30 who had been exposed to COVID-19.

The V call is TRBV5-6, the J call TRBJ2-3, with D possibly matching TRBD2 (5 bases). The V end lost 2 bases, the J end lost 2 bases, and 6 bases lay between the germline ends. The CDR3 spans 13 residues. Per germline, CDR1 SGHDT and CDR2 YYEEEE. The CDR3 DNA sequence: TGTGCCAGCAGCTTCGGGGTCACAGATACGCAGTATTTT. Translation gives CASSFGVTDTQYF.

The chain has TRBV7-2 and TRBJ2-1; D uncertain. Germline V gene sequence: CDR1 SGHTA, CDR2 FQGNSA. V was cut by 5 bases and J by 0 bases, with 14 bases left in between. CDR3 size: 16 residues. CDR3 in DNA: TGTGCCAGCAGCGCCCAGGCCCCCAGCTCCTACAATGAGCAGTTCTTC. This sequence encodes CASSAQAPSSYNEQFF.

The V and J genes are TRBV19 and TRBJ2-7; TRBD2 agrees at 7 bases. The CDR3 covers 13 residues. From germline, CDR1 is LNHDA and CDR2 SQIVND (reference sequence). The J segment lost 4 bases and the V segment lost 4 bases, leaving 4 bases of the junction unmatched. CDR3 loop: CASSTSGIYEQYF. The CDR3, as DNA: TGTGCCAGTAGTACCAGCGGGATATACGAGCAGTACTTC. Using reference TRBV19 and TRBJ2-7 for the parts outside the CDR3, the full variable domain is DGGITQSPKYLFRKEGQNVTLSCEQNLNHDAMYWYRQDPGQGLRLIYYSQIVNDFQKGDIAEGYSVSREKKESFPLTVTSAQKNPTAFYLCASSTSGIYEQYFGPGTRLTVT.

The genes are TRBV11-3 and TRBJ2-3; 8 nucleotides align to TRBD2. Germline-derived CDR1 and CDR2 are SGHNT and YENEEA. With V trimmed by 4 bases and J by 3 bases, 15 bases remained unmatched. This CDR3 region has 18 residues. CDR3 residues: CASSSNAGGVGGTDTQYF. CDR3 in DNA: TGTGCCAGCAGCTCAAATGCCGGGGGGGTTGGAGGAACAGATACGCAGTATTTT.

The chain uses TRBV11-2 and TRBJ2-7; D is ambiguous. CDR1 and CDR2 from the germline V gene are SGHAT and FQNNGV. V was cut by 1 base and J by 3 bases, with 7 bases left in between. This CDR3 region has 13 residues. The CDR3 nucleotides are TGTGCCAGCAGCTTAGCCCTAGGCTACGAGCAGTACTTC. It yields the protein CASSLALGYEQYF.

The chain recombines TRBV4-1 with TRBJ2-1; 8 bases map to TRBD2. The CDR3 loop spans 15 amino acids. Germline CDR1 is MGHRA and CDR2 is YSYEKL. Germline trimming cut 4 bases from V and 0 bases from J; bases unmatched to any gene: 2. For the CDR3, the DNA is TGCGCCAGCAGCCGACTAGCGAGCTCCTACAATGAGCAGTTCTTC. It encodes CASSRLASSYNEQFF.

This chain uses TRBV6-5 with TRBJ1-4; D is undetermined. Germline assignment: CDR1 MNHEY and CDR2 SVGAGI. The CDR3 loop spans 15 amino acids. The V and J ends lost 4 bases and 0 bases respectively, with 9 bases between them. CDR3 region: CASSLAGTTNEKLFF. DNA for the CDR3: TGTGCCAGCAGTTTGGCCGGGACAACTAATGAAAAACTGTTTTTT.